Shown below are 12 T cell receptor beta chains from a single sample sequenced in a study of blood T cell repertoires in COVID-19. TCRdb's table, derived via immunoSEQ multiplex PCR, lists solely in-frame clones and lacks some. The data hold about 280,000 clones, with roughly four fifths observed a single time. Sequenced material: PBMCs or T cells enriched from blood (not recorded which). The source of these receptors is a man aged 35 to 55 who had been exposed to COVID-19.

The rearrangement joins TRBV6-5 to TRBJ1-4; D may be TRBD1 (6 bases). CDR3 length: 14 amino acids. Germline CDR1 is MNHEY and CDR2 is SVGAGI. Trimming shortened V by 2 bases and J by 12 bases, and 16 bases separated the two germline ends. The CDR3 reads CASSYGGRTEELFF. DNA for the CDR3: TGTGCCAGCAGTTACGGGGGAAGGACAGAGGAACTGTTTTTT.

In its sample, this clone was seen a few times. The chain employs TRBV19 and TRBJ1-6; 8 nucleotides agree with TRBD1. Germline CDR1 and CDR2: LNHDA and SQIVND (reference sequence). This CDR3 region has 14 residues. J lost 8 bases, V lost 9 bases, and 9 bases had no gene match. The CDR3 here is CASRPGQDYSPLHF. DNA of the CDR3: TGTGCCAGCAGACCGGGACAGGATTATTCACCCCTCCACTTT.

This chain connects TRBV14 to TRBJ2-7; TRBD1 aligns across 10 bases. Germline loops: CDR1 SGHDN, CDR2 FVKESK. CDR3 size: 15 residues. With 5 bases clipped from V and 2 bases from J, the junction kept 6 bases outside the gene matches. The CDR3 reads CASSGTGVDPYEQYF. CDR3 DNA sequence: TGTGCCAGCAGCGGGACAGGGGTGGACCCCTACGAGCAGTACTTC.

This clone turned up a few times. The chain couples TRBV7-3 to TRBJ2-7; 7 bases are shared with TRBD2. Germline CDR1 is SGHTA and CDR2 is FQGTGA. Unmatched junction bases numbered 7, after V lost 6 bases and J lost 5 bases. CDR3 size: 13 residues. CDR3 loop: CASRGVGTNEQYF. CDR3 in DNA: TGTGCCAGCAGGGGAGTGGGGACTAACGAGCAGTACTTC.

The chain joins TRBV5-1 to TRBJ2-7; 9 bases map to TRBD2. This CDR3 comprises 16 residues. The junction had 12 bases not matched to a gene; V was cut back by 5 bases and J by 3 bases. CDR1 is SGHRS and CDR2 is YFSETQ in the germline V gene. In nucleotides, the CDR3 is TGCGCCAGCAGTACGGATACGACTAGCGGAAACTACGAGCAGTACTTC. Encoded protein: CASSTDTTSGNYEQYF.

J is TRBJ1-1 and V is TRBV19, with a possible D match to TRBD1 (5 bases). The CDR3 loop spans 13 amino acids. The V gene lost 7 bases and the J gene lost 5 bases, with 14 bases spanning the gap. Germline CDR1 reads LNHDA; CDR2 reads SQIVND (reference sequence). The CDR3 here is CASTSLGGTEAFF. Written as DNA, the CDR3 is TGTGCCAGTACCTCATTGGGGGGGACTGAAGCTTTCTTT. Variable domain in full (rest from reference TRBV19 and TRBJ1-1): DGGITQSPKYLFRKEGQNVTLSCEQNLNHDAMYWYRQDPGQGLRLIYYSQIVNDFQKGDIAEGYSVSREKKESFPLTVTSAQKNPTAFYLCASTSLGGTEAFFGQGTRLTVV.

The genes are TRBV6-5 and TRBJ1-1, with a possible D match to TRBD1 (6 bases). This CDR3 is 14 amino acids long. V was trimmed by 6 bases and J by 2 bases, leaving 13 bases between them. Germline CDR1 MNHEY, CDR2 SVGAGI. The DNA of the CDR3 is TGTGCCAGCAGCTTCGGGACAATTAACACTGAAGCTTTCTTT. Its protein is CASSFGTINTEAFF.

The J gene is TRBJ2-3, the V gene TRBV7-9; 11 positions match TRBD2. The ends lost 4 bases at V and 5 bases at J; junction bases unmatched: 11. The CDR3 is made up of 17 amino acids. Germline-derived CDR1 and CDR2 are SEHNR and FQNEAQ (reference sequence). As DNA, the CDR3 is TGTGCCAGCAGCTCTCCCCTTAGCGGGAGGGAGAGAGATACGCAGTATTTT. It translates to CASSSPLSGRERDTQYF. Variable domain in full (rest from reference TRBV7-9 and TRBJ2-3): DTGVSQNPRHKITKRGQNVTFRCDPISEHNRLYWYRQTLGQGPEFLTYFQNEAQLEKSRLLSDRFSAERPKGSFSTLEIQRTEQGDSAMYLCASSSPLSGRERDTQYFGPGTRLTVL.

This rearrangement joins TRBV7-9 to TRBJ2-1; 7 nucleotides align to TRBD2. Germline CDR1 and CDR2: SEHNR and FQNEAQ (reference sequence). The J segment lost 0 bases and the V segment lost 8 bases, leaving 4 bases of the junction unmatched. The CDR3 extends over 14 amino acids. CDR3 sequence reads: CASSSGGSYNEQFF. Here the CDR3 DNA reads TGTGCCAGCTCTAGCGGTGGCTCCTACAATGAGCAGTTCTTC.

The rearrangement uses TRBV25-1 and TRBJ2-4; possible D gene TRBD2, 5 bases. V dropped 5 bases and J dropped 5 bases, with 7 bases sitting between them. The CDR3 covers 12 residues. CDR1 and CDR2 (germline): MGHDK, SYGVNS. The CDR3 nucleotides are TGTGCCAGCAGTTTCGGGGAAAACATTCAGTACTTC. Translation gives CASSFGENIQYF.

This clone has a handful of counts. Other DNA variants within this sample encode the same CDR3. CDR3 in amino acids: CASSLQGGTEAFF. CDR3 DNA sequence: TGTGCCAGCAGCCTTCAGGGTGGCACTGAAGCTTTCTTT. V usage is TRBV7-9 and J usage is TRBJ1-1; possible D gene TRBD1, 5 bases. Trimming took off 5 bases at V and 4 bases at J, with 11 bases between the two ends. The CDR3 has 13 residues. Germline CDR1 reads SEHNR; CDR2 reads FQNEAQ (reference sequence). Variable domain in full (rest from reference TRBV7-9 and TRBJ1-1): DTGVSQNPRHKITKRGQNVTFRCDPISEHNRLYWYRQTLGQGPEFLTYFQNEAQLEKSRLLSDRFSAERPKGSFSTLEIQRTEQGDSAMYLCASSLQGGTEAFFGQGTRLTVV.

The chain combines TRBV9 with TRBJ1-2, with 10 bases lining up with TRBD1. Germline V lookup: CDR1 SGDLS, CDR2 YYNGEE. CDR3 size: 14 residues. After removal of 3 bases from V and 8 bases from J, the junction contained 7 bases not matched to a gene. The CDR3 DNA is TGTGCCAGCAGCGGCATCCGGGACAGGGGCGGCTACACCTTC. It specifies CASSGIRDRGGYTF.